The entry below gives a single TCR beta chain sequence along with its context. Its target is unknown. Germline V gene lookup returns CDR1 MGHRA and CDR2 YSYEKL. CDR3 length: 17 amino acids. V dropped 1 base and J dropped 5 bases, with 18 bases sitting between them. The sample originates from a study of T cell responses to AZD1222 COVID-19 vaccine. The protocol was immunoSEQ multiplex PCR, while the TCRdb copy is restricted to in-frame clones and leaves out a portion. This table holds more than 100,000 clones, around nine tenths found once. The study's findings and limits: As reported, nearly half of all spike-specific TCRs target variant regions that are unmutated. All repertoire sampling was performed exclusively after the peak T cell response. Recipients of two AZD1222 doses showed rising Spike-specific TCR breadth and depth.

The sequence was collected from an adult in good health. Sequencing used peripheral blood, obtained on day 0 of AZD1222 vaccination. This chain connects TRBV4-1 to TRBJ2-1, with D perhaps matching TRBD2 (7 bases). CDR3 loop: CASSQVGGAVRHNEQFF. Here the CDR3 DNA reads TGCGCCAGCAGCCAAGTGGGGGGGGCGGTAAGACACAATGAGCAGTTCTTC.